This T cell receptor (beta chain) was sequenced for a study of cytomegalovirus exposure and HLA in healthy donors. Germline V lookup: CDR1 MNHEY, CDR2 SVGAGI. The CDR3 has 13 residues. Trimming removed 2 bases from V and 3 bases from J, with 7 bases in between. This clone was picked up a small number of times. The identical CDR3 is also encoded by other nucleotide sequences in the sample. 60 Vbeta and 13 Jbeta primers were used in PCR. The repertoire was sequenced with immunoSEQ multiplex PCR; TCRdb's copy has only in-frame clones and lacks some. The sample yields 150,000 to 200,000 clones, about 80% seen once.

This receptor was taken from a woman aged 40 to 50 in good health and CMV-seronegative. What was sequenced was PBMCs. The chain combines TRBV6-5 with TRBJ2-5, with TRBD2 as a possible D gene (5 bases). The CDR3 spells CASSYGREETQYF. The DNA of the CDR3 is TGTGCCAGCAGTTACGGGCGGGAAGAGACCCAGTACTTC.